Below are 8 T cell receptor beta chains sequenced from a single sample in a study of T cells after posttransplantation cyclophosphamide (TCRdb year 2016). The control group consisted of around ten patients who received myeloablative marrow transplants with methotrexate plus a calcineurin inhibitor and who were sampled 1 year after transplant. Library preparation used the immunoSEQ multiplex PCR assay. The table was pulled from immuneACCESS by TCRdb, which kept in-frame rearrangements only. Such tables lose some clones; where checked, under half of the loss comes from unresolved V genes, and the rest has no known cause. This sample is represented by approximately 15,000 clones; roughly 80% of them were singletons. 2.5% to 3% of the sample lies in the top ten. Source: PBMCs, taken 410 to 450 days after allogeneic stem cell transplant with calcineurin inhibitor and methotrexate. The origin of the receptors is a young adult male patient who received an allogeneic stem cell transplant from an unrelated donor, was CMV-positive, and had acute and chronic GVHD. Following a transplant, some T cells may be graft donor cells, not patient cells.

The chain is built from TRBV5-1 and TRBJ2-5, with 16 bases fitting TRBD2. The CDR3 has 18 residues. The V gene end was trimmed by 0 bases and the J gene end by 4 bases; junction bases not matched to a gene: 6. Germline V gene lookup returns CDR1 SGHRS and CDR2 YFSETQ. The CDR3 DNA follows: TGCGCCAGCAGCTTGGCGGGGACTAGCGGGGGGGCCACAGAGACCCAGTACTTC. Protein sequence: CASSLAGTSGGATETQYF.

The V and J genes are TRBV6-5 and TRBJ2-1, with a weak D call TRBD1 (6 bases). Trimming stripped 6 bases from V and 13 bases from J, with 13 bases between. The germline gives CDR1 MNHEY, CDR2 SVGAGI. The CDR3 is made up of 11 amino acids. The CDR3: CASSSGQIQFF. CDR3 coding DNA: TGTGCCAGCAGCTCCGGACAGATTCAGTTCTTC.

The CDR3 sequence is CASSHRTGGIYEQYF. As DNA, the CDR3 is TGTGCCAGCAGTCACAGGACAGGGGGCATTTACGAGCAGTACTTC. V is TRBV6-5 and J is TRBJ2-7; 11 nucleotides line up with TRBD1. This CDR3 is built from 15 residues. Germline V gene data show CDR1 as MNHEY and CDR2 as SVGAGI. J lost 4 bases, V lost 5 bases, and 7 bases had no gene match.

J is TRBJ2-7 and V is TRBV6-5, with 9 bases matching TRBD2. The CDR3 spans 15 residues. V lost 7 bases and J lost 6; bases outside the gene matches: 13. CDR1 and CDR2 (germline): MNHEY, SVGAGI. This chain's CDR3 is CASTLTWAGGGEQYF. CDR3 DNA sequence: TGTGCCAGCACCTTGACTTGGGCGGGAGGGGGCGAGCAGTACTTC.

This clone was seen a single time. V usage is TRBV19 and J usage is TRBJ2-3, with TRBD1 matching over 10 bases. This CDR3 region has 18 residues. The V gene's germline CDR1 is LNHDA and CDR2 SQIVND (reference sequence). J gave up 2 bases and V 0 bases, and 8 bases lay outside the gene matches. The CDR3 DNA follows: TGTGCCAGTAGTATAGATCCGTGGGGACAGGGGATCACAGATACGCAGTATTTT. Amino acid sequence: CASSIDPWGQGITDTQYF.

J is TRBJ1-6 and V is TRBV6-1; 9 bases fit TRBD1. CDR1 and CDR2 from the germline V gene are MNHNS and SASEGT. The ends lost 3 bases at V and 10 bases at J; junction bases unmatched: 7. This CDR3 is 15 amino acids long. The CDR3 is CASSETGTGYSPLHF. CDR3 nucleotides: TGTGCCAGCAGTGAGACCGGGACAGGGTACTCACCCCTCCACTTT.

The gene calls are TRBV7-8 and TRBJ2-7, with D hard to call. Germline assignment: CDR1 SGHVS and CDR2 FQNEAQ. This CDR3 comprises 11 residues. Trimming took off 1 base at V and 6 bases at J, with 4 bases between the two ends. The CDR3 DNA is TGTGCCAGCAGCTTAGTGGCCGAGCAGTACTTC. It codes for CASSLVAEQYF.

The rearrangement joins TRBV11-3 to TRBJ1-1; TRBD1 matches at 7 bases. This CDR3 contains 12 residues. Looked up from germline, CDR1 is SGHNT and CDR2 is YENEEA. The trim removed 3 bases at V and 7 bases at J, leaving 2 bases unmatched. The CDR3 coding sequence is TGTGCCAGCAGCTTGGGGACAGATGAAGCTTTCTTT. This translates into CASSLGTDEAFF.